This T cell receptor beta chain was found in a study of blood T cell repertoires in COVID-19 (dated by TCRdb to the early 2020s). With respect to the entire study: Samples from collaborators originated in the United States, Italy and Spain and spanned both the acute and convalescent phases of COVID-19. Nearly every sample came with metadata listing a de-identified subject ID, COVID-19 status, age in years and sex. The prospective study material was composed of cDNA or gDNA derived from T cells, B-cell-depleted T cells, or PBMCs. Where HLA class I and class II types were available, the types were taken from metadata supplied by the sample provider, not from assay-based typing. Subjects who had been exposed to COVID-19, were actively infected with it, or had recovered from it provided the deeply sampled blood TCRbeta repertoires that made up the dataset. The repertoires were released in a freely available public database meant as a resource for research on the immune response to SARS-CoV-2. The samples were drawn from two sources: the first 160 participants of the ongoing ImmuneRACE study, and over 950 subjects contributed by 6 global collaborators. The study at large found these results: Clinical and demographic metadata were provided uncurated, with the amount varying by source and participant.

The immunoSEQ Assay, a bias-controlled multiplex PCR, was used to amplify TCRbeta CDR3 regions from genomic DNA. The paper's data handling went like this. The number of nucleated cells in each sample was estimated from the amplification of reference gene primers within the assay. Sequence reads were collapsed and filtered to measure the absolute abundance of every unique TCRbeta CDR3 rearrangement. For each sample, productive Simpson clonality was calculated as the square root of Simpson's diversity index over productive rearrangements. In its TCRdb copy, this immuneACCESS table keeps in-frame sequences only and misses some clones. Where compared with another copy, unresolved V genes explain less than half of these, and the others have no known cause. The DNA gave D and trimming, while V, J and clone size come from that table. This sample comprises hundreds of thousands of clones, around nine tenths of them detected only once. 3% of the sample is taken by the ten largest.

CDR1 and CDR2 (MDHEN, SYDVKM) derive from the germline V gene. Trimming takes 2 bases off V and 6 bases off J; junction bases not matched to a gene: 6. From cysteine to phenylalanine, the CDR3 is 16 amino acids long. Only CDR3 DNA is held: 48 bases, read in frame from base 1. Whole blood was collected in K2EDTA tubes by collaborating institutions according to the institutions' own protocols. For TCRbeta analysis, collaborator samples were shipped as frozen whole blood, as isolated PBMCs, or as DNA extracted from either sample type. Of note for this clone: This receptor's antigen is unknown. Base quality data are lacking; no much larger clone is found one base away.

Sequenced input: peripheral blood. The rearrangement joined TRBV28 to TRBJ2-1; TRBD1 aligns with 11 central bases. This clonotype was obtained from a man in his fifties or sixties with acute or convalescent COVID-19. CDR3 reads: CASSLVGTGGVNEQFF. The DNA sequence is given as TGTGCCAGCAGTTTAGTAGGGACAGGGGGTGTCAATGAGCAGTTCTTC. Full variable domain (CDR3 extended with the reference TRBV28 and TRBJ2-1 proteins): DVKVTQSSRYLVKRTGEKVFLECVQDMDHENMFWYRQDPGLGLRLIYFSYDVKMKEKGDIPEGYSVSREKKERFSLILESASTNQTSMYLCASSLVGTGGVNEQFFGPGTRLTVL.